This T cell receptor (beta chain) was sequenced for a study of cytomegalovirus exposure and HLA in healthy donors. Sequencing used immunoSEQ multiplex PCR; TCRdb keeps in-frame clones, though not all of them. The sample has tens of thousands of clones, 94% seen once. V was pared by 4 bases and J by 5 bases, with 7 bases of the junction left unmatched. The CDR3 contains 16 residues. The germline V gene has CDR1 SGHNT and CDR2 YYREEE (reference sequence). V usage is TRBV5-4 and J usage is TRBJ1-6, with 9 nucleotides matching TRBD1. Sequenced: PBMCs. This TCR came from a woman between 18 and 30 years old in good health and CMV-seronegative. CDR3 residues: CASSPGTGWDNSPLHF. The CDR3 coding sequence is TGTGCCAGCAGCCCCGGGACAGGGTGGGATAATTCACCCCTCCACTTT.